One T cell receptor beta chain is described in this entry. Antigen: not known. From the 5' RACE reads, TCRdb called clonotypes with MiXCR, one entry per CDR3 protein. Here the sample spans hundreds of thousands of distinct CDR3 sequences, about a sixth being singletons. The CDR3 runs 16 residues. Germline-derived CDR1 and CDR2 are SGHTA and FQGNSA. With 1 base clipped from V and 2 bases from J, the junction kept 6 bases outside the gene matches. The data are from a study of T-cell memory formation after mild COVID-19. At the level of the study: TCR clusters were mostly confined to one donor each. The study's findings and limits: Day 15 to 85 contracting clones showed balanced CD4/CD8; later expanders leaned CD4+. Second-wave clones that peaked on day 37 lacked confirmed SARS-CoV-2 specificity. Pre-infection memory carried some responding clones, suggesting that cross-reactive memory joined.

Sequencing input: PBMCs or a T cell subset sorted from them (not recorded which). This TCR was recovered from a man between 18 and 35 years old who had mild COVID-19 (a few samples of this study predate the infection). Cell type and time point are not known. The chain joins TRBV7-2 to TRBJ2-3; TRBD2 matches at 7 bases. CDR3 bases: TGTGCCAGCAGCTTAGGGAGGCGGGGGATCACAGATACGCAGTATTTT. Translation gives CASSLGRRGITDTQYF.